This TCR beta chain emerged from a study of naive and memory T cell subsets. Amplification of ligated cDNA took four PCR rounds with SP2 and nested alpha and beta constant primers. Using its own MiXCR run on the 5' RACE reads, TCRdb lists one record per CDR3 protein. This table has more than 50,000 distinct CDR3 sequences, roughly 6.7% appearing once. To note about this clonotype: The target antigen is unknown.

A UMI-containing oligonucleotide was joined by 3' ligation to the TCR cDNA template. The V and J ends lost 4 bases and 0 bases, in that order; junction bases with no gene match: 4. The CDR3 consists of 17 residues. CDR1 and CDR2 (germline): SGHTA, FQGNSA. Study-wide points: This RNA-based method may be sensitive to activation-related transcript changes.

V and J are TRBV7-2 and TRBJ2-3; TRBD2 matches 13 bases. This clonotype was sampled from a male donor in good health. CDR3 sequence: CASSWTSGGFSTDTQYF. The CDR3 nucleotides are TGTGCCAGCAGCTGGACTAGCGGGGGATTTAGCACAGATACGCAGTATTTT.